Each of the 21 T cell receptor beta chains below was sequenced from the same sample in a study of human T cells and chemical hapten exposure. As to time point: patch test 2, 6 weeks after DPC sensitization. Specified treatment: therapeutic diphenylcyclopropenone sensitization with weekly scalp DPC. TCRdb ran MiXCR on the RACE reads and lists one entry per CDR3 protein. The data show approximately 350,000 distinct CDR3 sequences, about 6% seen once. The sample in question was whole blood, obtained in connection with sensitization to the hapten diphenylcyclopropenone (DPC). These receptors were obtained from a young woman with alopecia areata. Some clones in this sample may be carry-over from other donors' samples.

CDR3 sequence: CASSLQAINSPLHF. DNA for the CDR3: TGTGCCAGCAGCTTACAGGCTATTAATTCACCCCTCCACTTT. The chain joins TRBV5-6 to TRBJ1-6; perhaps TRBD1 as D (5 bases). Trimming stripped 2 bases from V and 6 bases from J, with 9 bases between. This CDR3 region has 14 residues. Per germline, CDR1 SGHDT and CDR2 YYEEEE.

This clonotype was seen a handful of times. The gene calls are TRBV6-6 and TRBJ2-7; maybe TRBD1 (6 bases). This CDR3 has 14 residues. Trimming cost V 2 bases and J 6 bases, with 14 bases left between them. Per the germline V gene, CDR1 is MNHNY and CDR2 is SVGAGI (reference sequence). CDR3 amino acids: CASSYGQPQGEQYF. DNA for the CDR3: TGTGCCAGCAGTTACGGACAGCCCCAGGGCGAGCAGTACTTC.

This clonotype has just a few counts. The V gene is TRBV12-3 or TRBV12-4, the J gene TRBJ2-1; 14 bases fit TRBD2. The CDR3 covers 19 residues. With 2 bases clipped from V and 7 bases from J, the junction kept 13 bases outside the gene matches. In nucleotides, the CDR3 is TGTGCCAGCAGTTTAAGCGCGCGGGGACTAGCGGGGGCCCAAAATGAGCAGTTCTTC. Translating gives CASSLSARGLAGAQNEQFF.

As regards this clonotype: The junction departs from the called germline gene at one end, perhaps through a read error. The chain carries TRBV18 and TRBJ2-7, with D perhaps matching TRBD1 or TRBD2 (5 bases each). CDR3 length equals 15 residues. Germline loops: CDR1 KGHSH, CDR2 LQKENI. The CDR3 loop is CASSSPGTVLHEQYF. The CDR3 nucleotides read TGTGCCAGCTCATCACCAGGGACGGTCCTACACGAGCAGTACTTC.

This clonotype was counted ten times or more. The V and J genes are TRBV5-1 and TRBJ1-6; D gene uncertain. The CDR3 covers 14 residues. Germline assignment: CDR1 SGHRS and CDR2 YFSETQ. V was cut by 0 bases and J by 7 bases, with 8 bases left in between. The CDR3 region has the DNA TGCGCCAGCAGCTTGGACGGTGCAAATTCACCCCTCCACTTT. Its translation is CASSLDGANSPLHF.

This clonotype has only a few counts. The genes are TRBV29-1 and TRBJ2-4; TRBD2 is a possible D gene (6 bases). CDR1 SQVTM and CDR2 ANQGSEA come from the germline V gene. Deletions cut 7 bases from V and 9 bases from J, with 22 bases between. The CDR3 covers 14 residues. Here the CDR3 DNA reads TGCAGCGCTGGAGGGCAGGGAGACGGGAGCATTCAGTACTTC. The encoded protein is CSAGGQGDGSIQYF. The complete variable domain, with remaining parts taken from reference TRBV29-1 and TRBJ2-4, reads SAVISQKPSRDICQRGTSLTIQCQVDSQVTMMFWYRQQPGQSLTLIATANQGSEATYESGFVIDKFPISRPNLTFSTLTVSNMSPEDSSIYLCSAGGQGDGSIQYFGAGTRLSVL.

The CDR3 loop reads CASSPRTSGGRDEQFF. The CDR3 DNA follows: TGTGCCAGCAGTCCCCGGACTAGCGGGGGGCGGGATGAGCAGTTCTTC. The rearrangement uses TRBV6-5 and TRBJ2-1; 14 nucleotides align to TRBD2. V lost 5 bases to trimming and J lost 8 bases; unmatched junction nucleotides: 8. Germline-derived CDR1 and CDR2 are MNHEY and SVGAGI. The CDR3 has 16 residues.

This clonotype was recorded at least ten times. J is TRBJ1-2 and V is TRBV7-6, with no clear D. V was shortened by 1 base and J by 8 bases, with 11 bases between the two germline ends. Germline CDR1 SGHVS, CDR2 FNYEAQ. CDR3 size: 13 residues. The CDR3 sequence: CASSLDNARGYTF. The DNA of the CDR3 is TGTGCCAGCAGCTTAGATAACGCGAGAGGCTACACCTTC.

This clonotype is categorized as medium-sized (0.01 to 0.1%). CDR3 in amino acids: CASTGQEDGYTF. The DNA of the CDR3 is TGTGCCAGCACCGGACAGGAAGATGGCTACACCTTC. This chain connects TRBV7-9 to TRBJ1-2; 7 bases map to TRBD1. The CDR3 totals 12 residues. Germline values: CDR1 SEHNR, CDR2 FQNEAQ (reference sequence). The V and J ends lost 7 bases and 6 bases, in that order; junction bases with no gene match: 5. Full variable domain (missing parts from reference TRBV7-9 and TRBJ1-2): DTGVSQNPRHKITKRGQNVTFRCDPISEHNRLYWYRQTLGQGPEFLTYFQNEAQLEKSRLLSDRFSAERPKGSFSTLEIQRTEQGDSAMYLCASTGQEDGYTFGSGTRLTVV.

Only a few counts were recorded for this clonotype. The chain is built from TRBV12-3 or TRBV12-4 and TRBJ1-1; possible D gene TRBD1, 6 bases. The V and J ends lost 7 bases and 1 base respectively, with 13 bases between them. CDR3 length: 14 amino acids. DNA for the CDR3: TGTGCCAGCACCCGGGACATTTCGAACACTGAAGCTTTCTTT. Translating it yields CASTRDISNTEAFF.

The chain links TRBV7-9 to TRBJ2-3; the D call may be TRBD1 or TRBD2 (5 bases each). The germline CDR1 and CDR2 sequences are SEHNR and FQNEAQ (reference sequence). The CDR3 is made up of 15 amino acids. Trimming removed 4 bases from V and 3 bases from J, with 14 bases in between. CDR3 in amino acids: CASSSVEGWTDTQYF. The CDR3 DNA follows: TGTGCCAGCAGCTCAGTAGAGGGGTGGACAGATACGCAGTATTTT.

This clonotype was recorded many times. The gene calls are TRBV13 and TRBJ1-1, with a tentative D call TRBD1 (6 bases). Germline values: CDR1 PRHDT, CDR2 FYEKMQ (reference sequence). V was pared by 5 bases and J by 4 bases, with 17 bases between. This CDR3 has 15 residues. The CDR3 loop is CASSKQGFSGTEAFF. In DNA, the CDR3 is TGTGCCAGCAGCAAACAGGGTTTCTCTGGCACTGAAGCTTTCTTT.

This clonotype was counted ten times or more. The chain combines TRBV6-5 with TRBJ1-1; D uncertain. Trimming left V 6 bases short and J 11 bases short, with 16 bases between. The germline CDR1 and CDR2 sequences are MNHEY and SVGAGI. The CDR3 runs to 12 residues. CDR3 coding DNA: TGTGCCAGCAGCTCCGGTGGGCGTACGGCTTTCTTT. Translated: CASSSGGRTAFF.

This clonotype was counted between two and nine times. The rearrangement links TRBV12-3 or TRBV12-4 to TRBJ2-3, with TRBD1 identical over 9 bases. V was clipped by 7 bases and J by 3 bases; unmatched bases: 14. This CDR3 contains 17 residues. CDR3 protein: CASTPRRDRVLTDTQYF. The CDR3 bases are TGTGCCAGCACCCCCCGTCGGGACAGGGTATTGACAGATACGCAGTATTTT.

Ten or more counts support this clonotype. This chain links TRBV7-3 with TRBJ1-1, with D possibly matching TRBD1 (6 bases). In germline, CDR1 is SGHTA, CDR2 FQGTGA. Trimming stripped 2 bases from V and 4 bases from J, with 11 bases between. The CDR3 length is 14 residues. The CDR3 DNA reads TGTGCCAGCAGCTTATCCCAAGGGGGCACTGAAGCTTTCTTT. It yields the protein CASSLSQGGTEAFF.

This clonotype was counted ten times or more. The V call is TRBV7-8, the J call TRBJ1-2; D remains unclear. The CDR3 runs to 14 residues. V dropped 1 base and J dropped 7 bases, with 13 bases sitting between them. Germline V lookup: CDR1 SGHVS, CDR2 FQNEAQ. The CDR3 here is CASSLVPRDSGYTF. The CDR3, as DNA: TGTGCCAGCAGCTTAGTCCCGCGGGATTCTGGCTACACCTTC.

This clonotype was seen only a few times. This chain joins TRBV12-3 or TRBV12-4 and TRBJ2-3, with D tentatively TRBD2 (6 bases). Trimming pared 6 bases from V and 3 bases from J, leaving 19 bases between. The CDR3 loop spans 16 amino acids. The CDR3 is CASRYGTPGGTDTQYF. The CDR3 DNA is TGTGCCAGCAGATATGGGACTCCCGGTGGTACAGATACGCAGTATTTT.

This clonotype has ten or more counts. This rearrangement joins TRBV7-9 to TRBJ2-1; no reliable D call. The V gene lost 7 bases and the J gene lost 9 bases, with 19 bases spanning the gap. The CDR3 has 14 residues. The V gene's germline CDR1 is SEHNR and CDR2 FQNEAQ (reference sequence). CDR3 DNA sequence: TGTGCCAGCACCACGACCCGGGTCAAGAGTGAGCAGTTCTTC. Translated, it gives CASTTTRVKSEQFF.

This clonotype was recorded at least ten times. This chain uses TRBV7-9 with TRBJ2-1; the match to TRBD1 covers 10 bases. V was clipped by 5 bases and J by 6 bases; unmatched bases: 7. The CDR3 sequence is 15 residues long. Germline loops: CDR1 SEHNR, CDR2 FQNEAQ (reference sequence). CDR3 sequence reads: CASSRQGAQGNEQFF. CDR3 bases: TGTGCCAGCAGCAGACAGGGGGCGCAGGGCAATGAGCAGTTCTTC.

About this clonotype itself: The junction differs from germline at one of its ends, possibly a read error. The chain links TRBV6-5 to TRBJ1-1, with TRBD1 as a possible D gene (5 bases). CDR3 length: 14 residues. In germline, CDR1 is MNHEY, CDR2 SVGAGI. DNA of the CDR3: TGTGCCAGCACCAAGGGACGGGGGAACGCTGAAGCTTTCTTT. This codes for CASTKGRGNAEAFF.

The chain has TRBV5-1 and TRBJ2-3; D not resolved. V dropped 4 bases and J dropped 0 bases, with 15 bases sitting between them. CDR1 is SGHRS, CDR2 YFSETQ, per germline. CDR3 length equals 16 residues. The CDR3 DNA reads TGCGCCAGCAGCCCATCTCTTCATAAGAGCACAGATACGCAGTATTTT. The encoded protein is CASSPSLHKSTDTQYF.